This TCR beta chain emerged from a study of cytomegalovirus exposure and HLA in healthy donors. Overall study findings and caveats: Most observed TCR sequences were rare, whereas some public TCRs were detected in many donors.

Worth noting for this clone: Its specificity is not known.

Only in-frame clones appear in the TCRdb table, and some are missing; sequencing was by immunoSEQ multiplex PCR. The table records roughly 130,000 clones, roughly 89% of them present only once. The CDR3 covers 13 residues. Trimming removed 4 bases at V and 2 bases at J, with 8 bases between. In germline, CDR1 is PRHDT, CDR2 FYEKMQ (reference sequence). The chain couples TRBV13 to TRBJ2-5; the D gene is possibly TRBD2 (5 bases). The receptor was isolated from a young man in good health and CMV-seronegative. The sequencing input was PBMCs. The CDR3 DNA reads as TGTGCCAGCAGCTCGGGAATTCAAGAGACCCAGTACTTC. Protein sequence: CASSSGIQETQYF. Complete variable domain (other parts from reference TRBV13 and TRBJ2-5): AAGVIQSPRHLIKEKRETATLKCYPIPRHDTVYWYQQGPGQDPQFLISFYEKMQSDKGSIPDRFSAQQFSDYHSELNMSSLELGDSALYFCASSSGIQETQYFGPGTRLLVL.